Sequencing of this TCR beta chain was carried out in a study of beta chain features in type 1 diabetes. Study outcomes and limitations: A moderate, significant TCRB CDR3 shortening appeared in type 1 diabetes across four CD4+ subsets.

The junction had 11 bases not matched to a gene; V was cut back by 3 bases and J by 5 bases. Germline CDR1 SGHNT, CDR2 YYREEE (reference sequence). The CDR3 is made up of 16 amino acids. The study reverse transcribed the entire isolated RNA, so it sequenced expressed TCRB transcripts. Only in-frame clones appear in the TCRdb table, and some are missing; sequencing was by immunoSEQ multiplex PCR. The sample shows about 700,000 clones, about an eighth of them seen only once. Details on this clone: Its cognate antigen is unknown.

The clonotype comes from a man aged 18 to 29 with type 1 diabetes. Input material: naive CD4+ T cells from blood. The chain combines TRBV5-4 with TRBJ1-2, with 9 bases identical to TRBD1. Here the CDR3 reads CASSSAGTGFTYGYTF. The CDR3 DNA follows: TGTGCCAGCAGCTCCGCCGGGACAGGGTTTACTTATGGCTACACCTTC.